These 25 T cell receptor beta chains share one sample of origin, sequenced in a study of control samples from healthy donors and cancer patients. Data came from immunoSEQ multiplex PCR; TCRdb stores just in-frame clones and leaves some out. The repertoire has fewer than 200,000 clones, 85% to 95% of them found once; the top ten carry approximately 4%. Sequencing used blood. These TCRs come from a woman in her sixties in good health.

This clone was picked up one time. This rearrangement joins TRBV14 to TRBJ2-3; 8 nucleotides agree with TRBD1. Germline V gene sequence: CDR1 SGHDN, CDR2 FVKESK. With 3 bases clipped from V and 6 bases from J, the junction kept 11 bases outside the gene matches. The CDR3 sequence is 16 residues long. The CDR3 is CASSHYGQGHTDTQYF. The CDR3 DNA follows: TGTGCCAGCAGCCACTATGGACAGGGACACACCGATACGCAGTATTTT.

The rearrangement links TRBV19 to TRBJ2-7; TRBD2 matches 8 bases. This CDR3 has 15 residues. V lost 8 bases, J lost 0 bases, and 9 bases stayed unmatched. CDR1 and CDR2 (germline): LNHDA, SQIVND (reference sequence). CDR3 bases: TGTGCCAGTCGGGCCCTACTAGCGGACTCCTACGAGCAGTACTTC. It is translated as CASRALLADSYEQYF.

The rearrangement uses TRBV6-5 and TRBJ2-5, with TRBD1 as a possible D gene (6 bases). The CDR3 totals 15 residues. V lost 8 bases, J lost 5 bases, and 21 bases lay in between. Per germline, CDR1 MNHEY and CDR2 SVGAGI. The CDR3 is CASAIQGLTTETQYF. DNA of the CDR3: TGTGCCAGCGCAATACAGGGATTGACGACGGAGACCCAGTACTTC.

The V gene is TRBV11-2, the J gene TRBJ1-5, with a tentative D call TRBD1 (6 bases). Germline CDR1 reads SGHAT; CDR2 reads FQNNGV. The CDR3 extends over 14 amino acids. Trimming removed 6 bases at V and 3 bases at J, with 12 bases between. CDR3 in DNA: TGTGCCAGCAGGAAAACAGGGATCAATCAGCCCCAGCATTTT. Its protein is CASRKTGINQPQHF.

The chain is built from TRBV19 and TRBJ2-4; D is perhaps TRBD1 or TRBD2 (5 bases each). The CDR3 extends over 15 amino acids. Deletions cut 5 bases from V and 1 base from J, with 12 bases between. Germline V CDR1 and CDR2: LNHDA, SQIVND (reference sequence). CDR3 nucleotide sequence: TGTGCCAGTAGTTCTTGGGGGTTTGCCAAAAACATTCAGTACTTC. Translation: CASSSWGFAKNIQYF.

The rearrangement uses TRBV6-5 and TRBJ1-5, with D unresolved. V lost 0 bases, J lost 0 bases, and 9 bases lay in between. Germline CDR1 reads MNHEY; CDR2 reads SVGAGI. The CDR3 runs 16 residues. CDR3 region: CASSYSPVNSNQPQHF. CDR3 nucleotide sequence: TGTGCCAGCAGTTACTCTCCCGTTAATAGCAATCAGCCCCAGCATTTT.

The chain joins TRBV3-1 (or the pseudogene TRBV3-2) to TRBJ1-5, with TRBD1 as a possible D gene (6 bases). Trimming took off 5 bases at V and 2 bases at J, with 13 bases between the two ends. CDR3 length: 15 residues. Germline assignment: CDR1 LGHDT and CDR2 YNNKEL (reference sequence). CDR3: CASSTGGGGNQPQHF. The DNA of the CDR3 is TGTGCCAGCAGCACTGGGGGGGGCGGCAATCAGCCCCAGCATTTT.

The rearrangement uses TRBV30 and TRBJ1-2; TRBD1 aligns across 8 bases. The V gene end was trimmed by 2 bases and the J gene end by 6 bases; junction bases not matched to a gene: 11. This CDR3 spans 15 amino acids. The germline CDR1 and CDR2 sequences are GTSNPN and SVGIG (reference sequence). The DNA of the CDR3 is TGTGCCTGGAGTTCTACTCCAGGGGGCAGCAATGGCTACACCTTC. It specifies CAWSSTPGGSNGYTF.

The V and J genes are TRBV19 and TRBJ1-1; 7 nucleotides agree with TRBD1. The length of the CDR3 is 14 residues. Trimming removed 8 bases from V and 1 base from J; junction bases left unmatched: 7. Germline V gives CDR1 LNHDA, CDR2 SQIVND (reference sequence). In DNA form, the CDR3 reads TGTGCCAGTGCTCAAGGACAGGCGAACACTGAAGCTTTCTTT. It is translated as CASAQGQANTEAFF. Based on the CDR3 plus reference TRBV19 and TRBJ1-1, the full variable domain is DGGITQSPKYLFRKEGQNVTLSCEQNLNHDAMYWYRQDPGQGLRLIYYSQIVNDFQKGDIAEGYSVSREKKESFPLTVTSAQKNPTAFYLCASAQGQANTEAFFGQGTRLTVV.

V usage is TRBV7-9 and J usage is TRBJ2-7; D uncertain. The CDR3 loop spans 15 amino acids. The V end lost 2 bases, the J end lost 2 bases, and 13 bases lay between the germline ends. CDR1 SEHNR and CDR2 FQNEAQ come from the germline V gene (reference sequence). Here the CDR3 reads CASSLNRAGAYEQYF. For the CDR3, the DNA is TGTGCCAGCAGCTTAAATCGTGCAGGAGCCTACGAGCAGTACTTC. Using reference TRBV7-9 and TRBJ2-7 for the parts outside the CDR3, the full variable domain is DTGVSQNPRHKITKRGQNVTFRCDPISEHNRLYWYRQTLGQGPEFLTYFQNEAQLEKSRLLSDRFSAERPKGSFSTLEIQRTEQGDSAMYLCASSLNRAGAYEQYFGPGTRLTVT.

This chain links TRBV5-4 with TRBJ2-6; D gene unclear. Germline CDR1 and CDR2: SGHNT and YYREEE (reference sequence). The CDR3 spans 15 residues. Trimming stripped 4 bases from V and 0 bases from J, with 8 bases between. CDR3 sequence (DNA): TGTGCCAGCAGCCTACAAGTCTCTGGGGCCAACGTCCTGACTTTC. This codes for CASSLQVSGANVLTF. Full variable domain (missing parts from reference TRBV5-4 and TRBJ2-6): ETGVTQSPTHLIKTRGQQVTLRCSSQSGHNTVSWYQQALGQGPQFIFQYYREEENGRGNFPPRFSGLQFPNYSSELNVNALELDDSALYLCASSLQVSGANVLTFGAGSRLTVL.

V is TRBV19 and J is TRBJ1-3, with 9 positions matching TRBD1. CDR3 length: 15 residues. V shed 6 bases and J 3 bases; nucleotides not matched to a gene: 6. Germline V gene data show CDR1 as LNHDA and CDR2 as SQIVND (reference sequence). The DNA of the CDR3 is TGTGCCAGTAGCCGCGGGACAGGGTATGGAAACACCATATATTTT. Its protein product is CASSRGTGYGNTIYF.

V is TRBV5-4 and J is TRBJ2-3; possible D gene TRBD1, 7 bases. V lost 5 bases and J 3 bases, leaving 19 bases between the germline ends. Germline lookup yields CDR1 SGHNT and CDR2 YYREEE (reference sequence). The CDR3 length is 16 residues. In nucleotides, the CDR3 is TGTGCCAGCAGGGCAGGGGGGTTTAAGGGGACAGATACGCAGTATTTT. Protein: CASRAGGFKGTDTQYF.

The sample holds one count of this clone. V usage is TRBV10-1 and J usage is TRBJ1-1, with D unclear. V gave up 3 bases and J gave up 4 bases, with 12 bases separating them. CDR1 and CDR2 from the germline V gene are WNHNN and SYGVQD (reference sequence). This CDR3 spans 14 amino acids. The CDR3 loop reads CASSENPGVTEAFF. The CDR3 DNA sequence: TGCGCCAGCAGTGAAAACCCCGGGGTCACTGAAGCTTTCTTT.

The rearrangement uses TRBV5-1 and TRBJ1-4; weak D call: TRBD1 (5 bases). V gave up 2 bases and J gave up 7 bases, with 21 bases separating them. Germline V lookup: CDR1 SGHRS, CDR2 YFSETQ. The CDR3 contains 17 residues. CDR3 nucleotides: TGCGCCAGCAGCTTTTTACCCCGGACATTAACCGCTGAAAAACTGTTTTTT. This translates into CASSFLPRTLTAEKLFF.

This rearrangement joins TRBV5-6 to TRBJ2-7; 7 bases line up with TRBD2. This CDR3 is built from 16 residues. Trimming removed 0 bases from V and 2 bases from J; junction bases left unmatched: 8. Germline V gives CDR1 SGHDT, CDR2 YYEEEE. The CDR3 DNA follows: TGTGCCAGCAGCTTGGATTCCGGGACTATAACCTACGAGCAGTACTTC. The encoded protein is CASSLDSGTITYEQYF.

This chain links TRBV7-9 with TRBJ1-5; D gene ambiguous. The germline V gene has CDR1 SEHNR and CDR2 FQNEAQ (reference sequence). V was trimmed by 1 base and J by 4 bases, leaving 14 bases between them. The CDR3 is 16 amino acids. The CDR3 DNA follows: TGTGCCAGCAGCTTAGTAACGGCCATAGGTAATCAGCCCCAGCATTTT. Protein product: CASSLVTAIGNQPQHF.

V usage is TRBV19 and J usage is TRBJ2-6; TRBD1 matches at 7 bases. Germline lookup yields CDR1 LNHDA and CDR2 SQIVND (reference sequence). There are 17 residues in the CDR3. Trimming cost V 6 bases and J 0 bases; bases outside gene matches: 8. CDR3 sequence reads: CASSLGQRSSGANVLTF. The CDR3 DNA is TGTGCCAGTAGCTTGGGACAGCGTAGCTCTGGGGCCAACGTCCTGACTTTC.

The chain uses TRBV2 and TRBJ2-5; 8 positions agree with TRBD1. This CDR3 is built from 17 residues. The V segment lost 3 bases and the J segment 1 base; nucleotides outside the gene matches: 10. Germline CDR1 reads SNHLY; CDR2 reads FYNNEI. CDR3: CASSDYGGQGLQETQYF. The DNA for the CDR3 is TGTGCCAGCAGTGATTACGGCGGACAGGGCCTCCAAGAGACCCAGTACTTC.

The chain uses TRBV5-1 and TRBJ1-1, with D possibly TRBD1 on 5 matching bases. Per the germline V gene, CDR1 is SGHRS and CDR2 is YFSETQ. The V end was cut by 0 bases, the J end by 3 bases, with 12 bases between. The length of the CDR3 is 15 residues. The CDR3 region is CASSLGAGWDTEAFF. The CDR3 nucleotides are TGCGCCAGCAGCTTGGGTGCAGGGTGGGACACTGAAGCTTTCTTT.

This sequence joins TRBV10-3 and TRBJ2-1; 7 bases line up with TRBD1. In germline, CDR1 is ENHRY, CDR2 SYGVKD. V lost 8 bases to trimming and J lost 6 bases; unmatched junction nucleotides: 1. CDR3 length: 11 amino acids. CDR3 residues: CAIGDSNEQFF. CDR3 coding DNA: TGTGCCATCGGGGACAGCAATGAGCAGTTCTTC.

V is TRBV25-1 and J is TRBJ1-1; D ambiguous. This CDR3 region has 13 residues. Germline V gene sequence: CDR1 MGHDK, CDR2 SYGVNS. Trimming shortened V by 4 bases and J by 4 bases, and 10 bases separated the two germline ends. In DNA, the CDR3 is TGTGCCAGCAGTGTGAGCGGCGTCACTGAAGCTTTCTTT. Translated, it gives CASSVSGVTEAFF.

The chain couples TRBV15 to TRBJ1-3; perhaps TRBD1 as D (5 bases). The CDR3 is made up of 14 amino acids. Looked up from germline, CDR1 is LNHNV and CDR2 is YYDKDF (reference sequence). V was trimmed by 3 bases and J by 4 bases, leaving 10 bases between them. This CDR3 reads CATSSGGVGNTIYF. The CDR3 nucleotides are TGTGCCACCAGCAGTGGGGGAGTGGGAAACACCATATATTTT. Variable domain in full (rest from reference TRBV15 and TRBJ1-3): DAMVIQNPRYQVTQFGKPVTLSCSQTLNHNVMYWYQQKSSQAPKLLFHYYDKDFNNEADTPDNFQSRRPNTSFCFLDIRSPGLGDTAMYLCATSSGGVGNTIYFGEGSWLTVV.

The chain recombines TRBV9 with TRBJ1-6, with D perhaps matching TRBD1 (6 bases). The germline gives CDR1 SGDLS, CDR2 YYNGEE. V was cut by 3 bases and J by 10 bases, with 11 bases left in between. The CDR3 runs 13 residues. The DNA of the CDR3 is TGTGCCAGCAGCGCACAGGGTCGCTCACCCCTCCACTTT. Its protein product is CASSAQGRSPLHF.

The J gene is TRBJ1-1, the V gene TRBV6-2 or TRBV6-3; D call uncertain. Germline lookup yields CDR1 MNHEY and CDR2 SVGEGT. Trimming took off 3 bases at V and 2 bases at J, with 13 bases between the two ends. This CDR3 spans 15 amino acids. Here the CDR3 reads CASSYFSHVNTEAFF. CDR3 DNA sequence: TGTGCCAGCAGTTATTTCTCACACGTTAACACTGAAGCTTTCTTT.